Listed below are T cell receptor beta chains from one sample, sequenced in a study of T cell repertoires in cytomegalovirus infection. TCRdb called the reads again in MiXCR, with one record for every CDR3 protein. The sample lists approximately 500,000 distinct CDR3 sequences; 16% were seen once. Sequenced input: CD8+ T cells from PBMCs. Receptors were obtained from a human donor in good health (CMV status not recorded). Some clones in this sample may be carry-over from other donors' samples. The CDR3 runs from the conserved cysteine through the conserved F or W. The D gene is left open where the match is weak. Some rows mark clone size as missing; the rest say once, few, many or name a class of expanded clone.

TRBV15,-,TRBJ2-7,few,TGTGCCACCAGCAGAGATATACCGGCCTACGAGCAGTACTTC,CATSRDIPAYEQYF
TRBV27,TRBD2,TRBJ2-2,-,TGTGCCAGCTATATAGCGGGAGGGCCCCCCGGGGAGCTGTTTTTT,CASYIAGGPPGELFF
TRBV27,-,TRBJ2-7,few,TGTGCCAGCAGACCTCCGGGGCCGAGTTTTGAGCAGTACTTC,CASRPPGPSFEQYF
TRBV7-9,-,TRBJ1-2,many,TGTGCCAGCTTAGGTCTTACCCCAGGCTACACCTTC,CASLGLTPGYTF
TRBV28,-,TRBJ2-7,many,TGTGCCATCCTTCGACGGGGCTCCTACGAGCAGTACTTC,CAILRRGSYEQYF
TRBV6-5,TRBD1,TRBJ1-2,many,TGTGCCAGCAGTCTTGGACAGGGGGAATTAGGGTATGGCTACACCTTC,CASSLGQGELGYGYTF
TRBV4-2,TRBD2,TRBJ2-1,many,TGTGCCAGCAGCCATATGAGCTGGACTAGCGTCGCCGATGAGCAGTTCTTC,CASSHMSWTSVADEQFF
TRBV7-8,-,TRBJ2-7,many,TGTGCCAGCGTAGGGCGCCCATCCTACGAGCAGTACTTC,CASVGRPSYEQYF
TRBV6-1,TRBD2,TRBJ2-7,many,TGTGCCAGCAGTGAACTGCCTAGCGGGATACCTTCCTACGAGCAGTACTTC,CASSELPSGIPSYEQYF
TRBV4-1,TRBD2,TRBJ2-7,many,TGCGCCAGCAGCCAACCCGGGACTAGCCTCACCGAGCAGTACTTC,CASSQPGTSLTEQYF
TRBV4-2,-,TRBJ2-1,many,TGTGCCAGCAGCCAAGATGCGAGGGCCGGCGGCCCCGCAATGAGCAATGAGCAGTTCTTC,CASSQDARAGGPAMSNEQFF